The 9 T cell receptor beta chains presented below share a single source sample, sequenced in a study of blood T cell repertoires in COVID-19. Sequencing used immunoSEQ multiplex PCR; TCRdb keeps in-frame clones, though not all of them. There are around 300,000 clones in the sample; roughly 90% occur only once, and roughly 2.3% lies in the top ten. The sample was peripheral blood. These receptors were taken from a man aged 45-65 years with acute or convalescent COVID-19.

The gene calls are TRBV2 and TRBJ2-1; no definite D call. Germline V CDR1 and CDR2: SNHLY, FYNNEI. The V end lost 7 bases, the J end lost 7 bases, and 14 bases lay between the germline ends. The CDR3 sequence is 13 residues long. CDR3 in amino acids: CASTLESENEQFF. CDR3 coding DNA: TGTGCCAGCACTCTGGAGTCTGAGAATGAGCAGTTCTTC.

This sequence joins TRBV18 and TRBJ2-5, with 8 bases aligning to TRBD1. The trim removed 5 bases at V and 5 bases at J, leaving 13 bases unmatched. The CDR3 consists of 16 residues. Germline V CDR1 and CDR2: KGHSH, LQKENI. The CDR3 nucleotides read TGTGCCAGCTCAACCGGGACAGGATACCCCGGGGAGACCCAGTACTTC. This translates into CASSTGTGYPGETQYF.

The J gene is TRBJ2-7, the V gene TRBV5-6; D is unresolved. V was clipped by 0 bases and J by 6 bases, with 16 bases between them. Germline CDR1 and CDR2: SGHDT and YYEEEE. The CDR3 is made up of 15 amino acids. The CDR3 protein is CASSLVASRGFEQYF. In DNA form, the CDR3 reads TGTGCCAGCAGCTTGGTAGCCAGCCGAGGATTCGAGCAGTACTTC.

V gene TRBV18 combines with J gene TRBJ2-7; 9 bases agree with TRBD1. The CDR3 spans 15 residues. Unmatched junction bases numbered 6, after V lost 5 bases and J lost 1 base. Germline V lookup: CDR1 KGHSH, CDR2 LQKENI. The CDR3 bases are TGTGCCAGCTCAGAAACAGGGGGCGCTTCCTACGAGCAGTACTTC. This translates into CASSETGGASYEQYF.

This rearrangement joins TRBV6-5 to TRBJ2-2; D is unresolved. The CDR3 runs to 15 residues. The germline V and J ends were trimmed by 4 bases and 6 bases, with 15 bases remaining between them. Germline CDR1 and CDR2: MNHEY and SVGAGI. Here the CDR3 DNA reads TGTGCCAGCAGTTTCCGCCCGACTTCAGCCGGGGAGCTGTTTTTT. Translating it yields CASSFRPTSAGELFF.

The V and J genes are TRBV30 and TRBJ1-6, with no clear D. Per germline, CDR1 GTSNPN and CDR2 SVGIG (reference sequence). V lost 2 bases and J lost 14, with 10 bases in between. The CDR3 contains 11 residues. The CDR3 nucleotides are TGTGCCTGGAGTAAGTCGGAGGCCCTCCACTTT. Translation gives CAWSKSEALHF.

The chain employs TRBV7-8 and TRBJ2-1, with TRBD1 matching 10 bases. The CDR3 covers 15 residues. J gave up 9 bases and V 2 bases, and 7 bases lay outside the gene matches. From germline, CDR1 is SGHVS and CDR2 FQNEAQ. The CDR3: CASSLWTGGKGEQFF. As DNA, the CDR3 is TGTGCCAGCAGCTTATGGACAGGGGGGAAGGGTGAGCAGTTCTTC. The full variable domain, its missing parts supplied by reference TRBV7-8 and TRBJ2-1, is GAGVSQSPRYKVAKRGQDVALRCDPISGHVSLFWYQQALGQGPEFLTYFQNEAQLDKSGLPSDRFFAERPEGSVSTLKIQRTQQEDSAVYLCASSLWTGGKGEQFFGPGTRLTVL.

The V call is TRBV4-1, the J call TRBJ2-2, with D unresolved. CDR1 and CDR2 from the germline V gene are MGHRA and YSYEKL. Trimming took off 0 bases at V and 1 base at J, with 6 bases between the two ends. This CDR3 is 15 amino acids long. The CDR3 spells CASSQDRWNTGELFF. The CDR3 DNA is TGCGCCAGCAGCCAAGATCGGTGGAACACCGGGGAGCTGTTTTTT.

V is TRBV25-1 and J is TRBJ1-6, with D perhaps TRBD1 (6 bases). The germline V gene encodes CDR1 MGHDK and CDR2 SYGVNS. The V end was cut by 0 bases, the J end by 10 bases, with 13 bases between. The CDR3 spans 15 residues. CDR3 sequence: CASSEYRDIDSPLHF. The CDR3 region has the DNA TGTGCCAGCAGTGAATATCGGGACATTGACTCACCCCTCCACTTT.